These T cell receptor beta chains were read from a single sample in a study of CD8+CD57+ T cells in acquired aplastic anemia. A single record per CDR3 protein comes from TCRdb applying MiXCR to the reads. Of approximately 170,000 distinct CDR3 sequences in the sample, about half are singletons; the top ten hold about 16%. Sequences were obtained from sorted CD4+, CD8+, or CD8+CD57+ T cells (not recorded which) from PBMCs. These TCRs come from a human donor in good health, serving as a control. The CDR3 runs from the conserved cysteine through the conserved F or W. The D gene is left open where the match is weak. Clone size appears in some rows only: once, few, many, or a class for an expanded clone.

NA,TRBV28,TRBJ1-5,NA,CASSSPGIQPQHF,TGTGCCAGCAGTTCTCCAGGGATTCAGCCCCAGCATTTT
NA,TRBV7-8,TRBJ1-5,NA,CASSVLSTSNQPQHF,TGTGCCAGCAGCGTCCTGTCTACTAGCAATCAGCCCCAGCATTTT
NA,TRBV5-1,TRBJ1-2,few,CASSGGSHNYGYTF,TGCGCCAGCAGCGGGGGCAGCCATAACTATGGCTACACCTTC
TRBD1,TRBV18,TRBJ2-5,few,CASSFTGGDGQETQYF,TGTGCCAGCTCATTTACAGGGGGAGATGGCCAAGAGACCCAGTACTTC
NA,TRBV7-2,TRBJ1-4,NA,CASTLIGGAFNEKLFF,TGTGCCAGCACCCTAATTGGGGGGGCGTTTAATGAAAAACTGTTTTTT
TRBD1,TRBV19,TRBJ1-2,NA,CASSTTGVGYGYTF,TGTGCCAGTAGTACGACAGGGGTGGGCTATGGCTACACCTTC
NA,TRBV28,TRBJ2-3,few,CASSLPSSLTDTQYF,TGTGCCAGCAGTTTACCCTCTTCCCTCACAGATACGCAGTATTTT
TRBD1,TRBV6-1,TRBJ2-7,many,CASSEGTGNVYEQYF,TGTGCCAGCAGTGAAGGGACAGGAAATGTATACGAGCAGTACTTC
TRBD1,TRBV15,TRBJ2-1,once,CATSRDPGTGVYNEQFF,TGTGCCACCAGCAGAGATCCCGGGACAGGGGTTTACAATGAGCAGTTCTTC
NA,TRBV20-1,TRBJ1-5,NA,CSARSRERNQPQHF,TGCAGTGCTAGGTCCAGGGAACGCAATCAGCCCCAGCATTTT
NA,TRBV29-1,TRBJ1-1,NA,CSHSWDGSEAFF,TGCAGCCACTCTTGGGACGGCAGTGAAGCTTTCTTT
TRBD1,TRBV5-5,TRBJ1-6,NA,CASSFTGDTGELGRGGNSPLHF,TGTGCCAGCAGCTTTACAGGGGATACCGGGGAGCTGGGGCGGGGAGGTAATTCACCCCTCCACTTT
NA,TRBV24-1,TRBJ2-5,NA,CATSDPGRDQETQYF,TGTGCCACCAGTGACCCGGGCCGTGACCAAGAGACCCAGTACTTC
NA,TRBV7-9,TRBJ2-3,NA,CASSCEGEVTDTQYF,TGTGCCAGCAGCTGCGAAGGGGAGGTCACAGATACGCAGTATTTT
NA,TRBV9,TRBJ1-2,NA,CASSVSGTNYGYTF,TGTGCCAGCAGCGTATCAGGTACTAACTATGGCTACACCTTC
NA,TRBV19,TRBJ1-3,many,CASSIGESFSGNTIYF,TGTGCCAGTAGTATAGGGGAGTCGTTCTCTGGAAACACCATATATTTT
NA,TRBV7-9,TRBJ1-2,NA,CASSSQAGVGYGYTF,TGTGCCAGCAGCTCTCAGGCGGGGGTCGGATACGGCTACACCTTC
TRBD2,TRBV9,TRBJ2-5,NA,CASSVARVAGMGETQYF,TGTGCCAGCAGCGTAGCTCGGGTAGCGGGGATGGGGGAGACCCAGTACTTC
NA,TRBV15,TRBJ1-1,NA,CATGEGRDFEAFF,TGTGCCACCGGCGAGGGCCGGGACTTTGAAGCTTTCTTT
NA,TRBV5-8,TRBJ1-1,few,CASSLGQGKGVNTEAFF,TGTGCCAGCAGCTTGGGGCAGGGAAAAGGAGTGAACACTGAAGCTTTCTTT
TRBD1,TRBV6-6,TRBJ1-3,many,CASRRGTGGSGNTIYF,TGTGCCAGCAGGCGCGGGACAGGGGGCTCCGGAAACACCATATATTTT
NA,TRBV10-3,TRBJ1-1,NA,CAISATDEAFF,TGTGCCATCAGTGCTACAGATGAAGCTTTCTTT
NA,TRBV19,TRBJ2-7,many,CASASKSSYEQYF,TGTGCCAGTGCGTCTAAGTCCTCCTACGAGCAGTACTTC
TRBD1,TRBV7-9,TRBJ2-7,many,CASSLAAGGSYEQYF,TGTGCCAGCAGCTTAGCGGCAGGGGGCAGCTACGAGCAGTACTTC